This TCR beta chain was retrieved from a study of blood T cell repertoires in COVID-19 (dated by TCRdb to 2019 to 2021). Some background on the complete study: The collaborator samples originated in the United States, Italy and Spain and spanned the acute and convalescent phases of COVID-19. The material from the prospective study consisted of cDNA or gDNA derived from T cells, B-cell-depleted T cells, or PBMCs. Deeply sampled blood TCRbeta repertoires from subjects exposed to, actively infected with, or recovered from COVID-19 were included in the dataset. The repertoires were made available in a free public database intended to serve as a resource for research on the immune response to SARS-CoV-2. Samples were obtained from the ongoing ImmuneRACE study (first 160 participants) and from 1,000 to 1,500 subjects provided by 6 global collaborators. The sample metadata nearly always contained a de-identified subject ID, COVID-19 status, age in years and sex. Where available, HLA class I and class II types were taken from metadata supplied by the sample provider and were not determined by assay-based typing. The research as a whole found: The amount of clinical and demographic metadata varied by source and participant and was provided uncurated.

In regard to this clone: Its antigen specificity is not known. No base quality values were provided; no much bigger clone lies one nucleotide off. Other nucleotide sequences from this sample produce the same CDR3.

Collaborating institutions collected whole blood in K2EDTA tubes following their own protocols. For TCRbeta analysis, collaborators shipped samples as frozen whole blood, isolated PBMCs, or DNA extracted from either of those sample types. V is cut back by 4 bases and J by 2 bases, with 3 bases in the junction unmatched. The germline V gene supplies CDR1 SGDLS and CDR2 YYNGEE. The CDR3 runs 15 residues from the cysteine to the phenylalanine. Only the CDR3 DNA stays, 45 bases, in frame from base 1. TCRbeta CDR3 regions were amplified from genomic DNA using the immunoSEQ Assay, a bias-controlled multiplex PCR. As for the original processing: Nucleated cell counts per sample were estimated from amplification of reference gene primers within the assay. To quantify the absolute abundance of each unique TCRbeta CDR3 rearrangement, sequence reads were collapsed and filtered. For each sample, productive Simpson clonality was calculated as the square root of Simpson's diversity index across productive rearrangements. Held by TCRdb, this immuneACCESS table contains in-frame sequences only and omits some clones. Under half of the omission traces to an unresolved V gene where checked; the cause of the rest is unknown. D and trimming come from the DNA, and the V and J calls and clone size come from that table. For this sample the table gives about 380,000 clones, of which around 84% were detected only once. The ten top clones hold 3% to 4.5% of the sample.

This chain joins TRBV9 to TRBJ1-5; 10 junctional bases match TRBD1. This receptor was taken from a woman between 18 and 30 years old with acute or convalescent COVID-19. Sequenced input: peripheral blood. The CDR3 reads CASSPGTGGNQPQHF. The DNA sequence is given as TGTGCCAGCAGCCCAGGGACAGGGGGCAATCAGCCCCAGCATTTT. With all but the CDR3 taken from the reference TRBV9 and TRBJ1-5 genes, the full variable domain is: DSGVTQTPKHLITATGQRVTLRCSPRSGDLSVYWYQQSLDQGLQFLIQYYNGEERAKGNILERFSAQQFPDLHSELNLSSLELGDSALYFCASSPGTGGNQPQHFGDGTRLSIL.